This T cell receptor beta chain was captured by sequencing in a study of preoperative IRX-2 immunotherapy in early breast cancer. TCRdb's table, derived via immunoSEQ multiplex PCR, lists solely in-frame clones and lacks some. The table records approximately 100,000 clones, 70% to 90% of them present only once. This sample's treatment: preoperative locoregional IRX-2 cytokine immunotherapy. Patients received preoperative, locoregional IRX-2 cytokine immunotherapy in a phase Ib study. The specimen comprised tumor tissue, sampled after IRX-2 immunotherapy. The sequence derives from a human donor with breast cancer.

The CDR3 region is CASSPEGTTGANVLTF. DNA of the CDR3: TGTGCCAGCTCACCAGAGGGTACAACTGGGGCCAACGTCCTGACTTTC. This sequence joins TRBV18 and TRBJ2-6; tentatively, D is TRBD2 (5 bases). This CDR3 contains 16 residues. Trimming removed 2 bases at V and 2 bases at J, with 10 bases between. CDR1 and CDR2 (germline): KGHSH, LQKENI.